This T cell receptor beta chain originates from a study of T cell clones after liver transplantation. Study background: Liver transplant recipients had immunosuppression withdrawal attempted within 2 years. TCRbeta sequencing after a pre-transplant mixed lymphocyte reaction identified graft-donor-reactive clones, later tracked in post-transplant blood. Draws occurred before transplant, before withdrawal, and after complete or failed withdrawal.

Only in-frame clones appear in the TCRdb table, and some are missing; sequencing was by immunoSEQ multiplex PCR. The sample shows around 110,000 clones, 90% of them seen only once. CDR1 and CDR2 from the germline V gene are SGHDT and YYEEEE. This CDR3 region has 14 residues. The V end was cut by 3 bases, the J end by 3 bases, with 10 bases between. CD3+CD4+ and CD3+CD8+ cells were FACS-sorted from thawed unstimulated PBMCs. The TCR was taken from a human patient who received a liver transplant. Some T cells could come from the graft donor. Here the sequenced sample was CD4+ T cells from blood, taken 12 months after liver transplant. The chain combines TRBV5-6 with TRBJ1-5; D unresolved. CDR3 sequence: CASSWAGPNQPQHF. The CDR3 nucleotides are TGTGCCAGCAGCTGGGCTGGACCCAATCAGCCCCAGCATTTT. Looking up the rest from reference TRBV5-6 and TRBJ1-5 gives the full variable domain: DAGVTQSPTHLIKTRGQQVTLRCSPKSGHDTVSWYQQALGQGPQFIFQYYEEEERQRGNFPDRFSGHQFPNYSSELNVNALLLGDSALYLCASSWAGPNQPQHFGDGTRLSIL.